This T cell receptor beta chain was captured by sequencing in a study of vaccination and CD4 T cells after COVID-19. Overall study: At a median approximately 71 days (range 14 to 241) after dose two, post-vaccine samples were obtained. The cells in question were stimulated using overlapping spike peptides derived from SARS-CoV-2, HCoV-NL63, HCoV-OC43 and HCoV-229E.

Per germline, CDR1 MDHEN and CDR2 SYDVKM. The CDR3 length is 12 residues. Trimming left V 6 bases short and J 3 bases short, with 8 bases between. The sample's treatment: roughly 10-day PBMC culture with coronavirus spike peptide pools or control peptides (ViraFEST assay). The table lists this clonotype with a count of one. The antigen is unknown. Cultured CD4+ T cells had their DNA profiled by the Oncomine TCR Beta short-read assay. TCRdb itself ran the PCR reads through MiXCR, one entry per CDR3 protein. This table has under 25,000 distinct CDR3 sequences, about 61% appearing once. Sequencing used CD4+ T cells from blood, cultured in vitro. The V and J genes are TRBV28 and TRBJ1-2; perhaps TRBD1 as D (5 bases). This sequence originates from a human donor who had recovered from COVID-19. CDR3 coding DNA: TGTGCCAGCAGGATACAGGACTATGGCTACACCTTC. It is translated as CASRIQDYGYTF.